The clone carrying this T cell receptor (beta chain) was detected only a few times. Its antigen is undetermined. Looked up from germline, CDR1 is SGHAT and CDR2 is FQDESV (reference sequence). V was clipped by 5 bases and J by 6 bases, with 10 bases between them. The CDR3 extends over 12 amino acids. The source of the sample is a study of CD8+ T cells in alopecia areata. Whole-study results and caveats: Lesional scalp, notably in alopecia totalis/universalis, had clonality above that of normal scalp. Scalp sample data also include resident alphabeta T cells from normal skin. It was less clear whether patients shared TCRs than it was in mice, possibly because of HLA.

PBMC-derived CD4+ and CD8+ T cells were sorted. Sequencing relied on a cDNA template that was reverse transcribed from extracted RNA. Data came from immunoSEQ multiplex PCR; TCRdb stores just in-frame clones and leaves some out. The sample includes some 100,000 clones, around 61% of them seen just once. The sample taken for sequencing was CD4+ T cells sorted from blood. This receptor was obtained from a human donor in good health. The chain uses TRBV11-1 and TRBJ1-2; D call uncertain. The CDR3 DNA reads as TGTGCCAGCAGCCTAGGACGAGATGGCTACACCTTC. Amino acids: CASSLGRDGYTF.